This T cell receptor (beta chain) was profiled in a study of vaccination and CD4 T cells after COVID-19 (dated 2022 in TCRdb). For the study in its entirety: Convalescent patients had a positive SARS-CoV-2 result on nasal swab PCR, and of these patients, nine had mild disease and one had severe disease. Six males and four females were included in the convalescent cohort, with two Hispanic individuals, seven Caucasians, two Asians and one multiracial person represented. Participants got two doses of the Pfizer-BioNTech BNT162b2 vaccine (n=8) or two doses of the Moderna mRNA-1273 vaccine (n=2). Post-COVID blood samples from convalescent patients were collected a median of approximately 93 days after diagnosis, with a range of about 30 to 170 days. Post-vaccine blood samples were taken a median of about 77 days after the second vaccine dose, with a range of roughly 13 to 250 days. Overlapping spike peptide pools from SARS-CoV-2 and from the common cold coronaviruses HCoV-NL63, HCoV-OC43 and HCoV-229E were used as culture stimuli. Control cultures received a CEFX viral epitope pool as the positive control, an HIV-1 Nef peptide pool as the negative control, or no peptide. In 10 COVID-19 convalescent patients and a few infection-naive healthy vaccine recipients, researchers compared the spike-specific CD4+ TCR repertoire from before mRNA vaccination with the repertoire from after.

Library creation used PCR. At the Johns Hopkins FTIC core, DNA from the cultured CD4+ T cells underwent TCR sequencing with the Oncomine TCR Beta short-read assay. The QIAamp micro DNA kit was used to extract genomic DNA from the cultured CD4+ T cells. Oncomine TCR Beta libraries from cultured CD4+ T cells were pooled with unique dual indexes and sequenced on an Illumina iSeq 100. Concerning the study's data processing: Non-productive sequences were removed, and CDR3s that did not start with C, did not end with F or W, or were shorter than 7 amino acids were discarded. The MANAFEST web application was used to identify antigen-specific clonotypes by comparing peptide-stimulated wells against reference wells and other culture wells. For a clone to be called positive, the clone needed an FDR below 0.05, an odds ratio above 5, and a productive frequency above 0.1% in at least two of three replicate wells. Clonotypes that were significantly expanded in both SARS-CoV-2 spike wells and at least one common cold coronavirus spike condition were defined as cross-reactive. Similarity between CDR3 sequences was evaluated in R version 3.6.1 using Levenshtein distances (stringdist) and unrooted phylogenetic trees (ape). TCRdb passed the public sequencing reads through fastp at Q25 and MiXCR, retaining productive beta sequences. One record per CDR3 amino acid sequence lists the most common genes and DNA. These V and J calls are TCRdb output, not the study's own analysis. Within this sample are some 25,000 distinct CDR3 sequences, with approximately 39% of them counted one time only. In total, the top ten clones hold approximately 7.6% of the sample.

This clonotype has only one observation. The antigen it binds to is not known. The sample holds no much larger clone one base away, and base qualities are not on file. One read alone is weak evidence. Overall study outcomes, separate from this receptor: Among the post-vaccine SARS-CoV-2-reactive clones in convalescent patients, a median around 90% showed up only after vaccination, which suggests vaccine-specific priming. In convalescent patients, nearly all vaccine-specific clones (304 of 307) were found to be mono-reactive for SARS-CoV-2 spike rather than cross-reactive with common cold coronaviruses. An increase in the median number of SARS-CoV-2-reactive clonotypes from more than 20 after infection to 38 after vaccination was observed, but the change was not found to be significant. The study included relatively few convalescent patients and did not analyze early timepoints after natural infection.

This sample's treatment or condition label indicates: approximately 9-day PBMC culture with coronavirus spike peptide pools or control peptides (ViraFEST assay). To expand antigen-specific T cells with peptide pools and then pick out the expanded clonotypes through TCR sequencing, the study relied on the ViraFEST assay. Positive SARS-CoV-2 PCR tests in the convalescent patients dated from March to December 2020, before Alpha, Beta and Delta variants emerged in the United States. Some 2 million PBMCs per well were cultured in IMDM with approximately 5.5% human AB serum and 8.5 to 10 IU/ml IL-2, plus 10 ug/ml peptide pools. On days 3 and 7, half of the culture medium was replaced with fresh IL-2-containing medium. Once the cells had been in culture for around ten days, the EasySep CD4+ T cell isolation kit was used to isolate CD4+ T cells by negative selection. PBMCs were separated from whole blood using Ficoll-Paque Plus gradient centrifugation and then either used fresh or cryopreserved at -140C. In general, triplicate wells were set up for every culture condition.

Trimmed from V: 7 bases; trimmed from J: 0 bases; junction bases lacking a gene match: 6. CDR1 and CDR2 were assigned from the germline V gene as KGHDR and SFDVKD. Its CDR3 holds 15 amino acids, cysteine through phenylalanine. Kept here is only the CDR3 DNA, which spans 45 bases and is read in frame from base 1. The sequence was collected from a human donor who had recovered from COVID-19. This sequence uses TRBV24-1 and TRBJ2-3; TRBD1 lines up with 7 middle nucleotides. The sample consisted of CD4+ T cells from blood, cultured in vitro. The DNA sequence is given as TGTGCCACCAGCCCACAGGGGAGTAGCACAGATACGCAGTATTTT. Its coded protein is CATSPQGSSTDTQYF.